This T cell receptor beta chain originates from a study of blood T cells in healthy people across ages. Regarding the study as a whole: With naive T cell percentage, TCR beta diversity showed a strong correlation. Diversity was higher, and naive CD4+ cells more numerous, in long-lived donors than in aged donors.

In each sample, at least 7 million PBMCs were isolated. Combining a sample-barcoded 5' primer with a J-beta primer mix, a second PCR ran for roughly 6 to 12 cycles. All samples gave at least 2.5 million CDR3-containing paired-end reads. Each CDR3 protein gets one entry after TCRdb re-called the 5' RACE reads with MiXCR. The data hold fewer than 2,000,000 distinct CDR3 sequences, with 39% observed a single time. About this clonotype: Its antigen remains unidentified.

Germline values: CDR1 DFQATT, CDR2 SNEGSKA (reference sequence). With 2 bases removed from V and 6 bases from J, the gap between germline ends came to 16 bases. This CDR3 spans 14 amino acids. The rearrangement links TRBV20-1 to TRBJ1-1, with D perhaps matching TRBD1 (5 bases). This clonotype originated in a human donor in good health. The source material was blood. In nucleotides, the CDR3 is TGCAGTGCTAGACCCCAGCGGGGGAGGTCTGAAGCTTTCTTT. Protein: CSARPQRGRSEAFF.